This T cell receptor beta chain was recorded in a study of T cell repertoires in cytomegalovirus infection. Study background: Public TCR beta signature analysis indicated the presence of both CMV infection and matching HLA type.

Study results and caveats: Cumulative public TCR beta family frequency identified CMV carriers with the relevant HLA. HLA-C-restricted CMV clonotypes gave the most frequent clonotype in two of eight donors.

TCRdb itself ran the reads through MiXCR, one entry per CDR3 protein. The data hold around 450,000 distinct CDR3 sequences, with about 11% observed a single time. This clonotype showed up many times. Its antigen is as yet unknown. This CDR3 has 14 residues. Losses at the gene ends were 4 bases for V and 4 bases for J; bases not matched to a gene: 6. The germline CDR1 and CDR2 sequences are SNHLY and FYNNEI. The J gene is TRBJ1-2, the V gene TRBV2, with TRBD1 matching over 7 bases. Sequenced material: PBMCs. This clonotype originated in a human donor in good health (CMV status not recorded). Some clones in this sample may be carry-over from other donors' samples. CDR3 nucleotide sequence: TGTGCCAGCAGTGCTTCACAGGGGACCTATGGCTACACCTTC. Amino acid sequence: CASSASQGTYGYTF.